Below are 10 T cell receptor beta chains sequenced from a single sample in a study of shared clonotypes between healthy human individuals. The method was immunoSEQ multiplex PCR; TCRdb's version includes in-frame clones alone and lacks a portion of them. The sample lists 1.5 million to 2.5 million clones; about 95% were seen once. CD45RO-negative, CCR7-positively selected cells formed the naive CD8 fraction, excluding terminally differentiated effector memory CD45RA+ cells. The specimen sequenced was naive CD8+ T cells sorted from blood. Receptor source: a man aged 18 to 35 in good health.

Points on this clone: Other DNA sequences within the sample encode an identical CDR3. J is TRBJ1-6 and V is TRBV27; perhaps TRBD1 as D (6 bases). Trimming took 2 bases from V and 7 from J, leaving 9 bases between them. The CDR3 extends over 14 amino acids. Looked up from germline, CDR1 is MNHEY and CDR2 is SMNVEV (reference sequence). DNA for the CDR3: TGTGCCAGCAGTTTAGGGGGCTACAATTCACCCCTCCACTTT. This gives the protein CASSLGGYNSPLHF.

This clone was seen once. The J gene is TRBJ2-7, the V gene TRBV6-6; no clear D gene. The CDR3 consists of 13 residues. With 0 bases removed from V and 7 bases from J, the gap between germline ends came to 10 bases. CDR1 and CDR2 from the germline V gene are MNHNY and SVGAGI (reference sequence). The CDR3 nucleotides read TGTGCCAGCAGTTACTCGCTTTGGGATGAGCAGTACTTC. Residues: CASSYSLWDEQYF.

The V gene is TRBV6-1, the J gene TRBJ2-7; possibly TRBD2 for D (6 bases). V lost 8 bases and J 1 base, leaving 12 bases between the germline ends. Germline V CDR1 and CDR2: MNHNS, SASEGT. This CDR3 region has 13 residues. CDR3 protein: CASRRVESYEQYF. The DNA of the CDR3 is TGTGCCAGCCGGAGGGTTGAGTCCTACGAGCAGTACTTC.

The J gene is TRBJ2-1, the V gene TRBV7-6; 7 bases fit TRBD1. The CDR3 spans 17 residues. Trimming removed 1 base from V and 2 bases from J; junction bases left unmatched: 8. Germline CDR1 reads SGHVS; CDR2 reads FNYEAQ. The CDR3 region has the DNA TGTGCCAGCAGCTTAGATACAGGGGTTCAACCCTACAATGAGCAGTTCTTC. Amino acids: CASSLDTGVQPYNEQFF.

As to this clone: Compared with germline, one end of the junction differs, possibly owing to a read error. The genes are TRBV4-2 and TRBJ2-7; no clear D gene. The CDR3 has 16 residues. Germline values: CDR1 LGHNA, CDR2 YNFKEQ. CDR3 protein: CASSLRDGANTYEQYF. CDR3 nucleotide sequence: TGTGCCAGCAGCCTAAGGGATGGAGCAAACACCTATGAGCAGTACTTC.

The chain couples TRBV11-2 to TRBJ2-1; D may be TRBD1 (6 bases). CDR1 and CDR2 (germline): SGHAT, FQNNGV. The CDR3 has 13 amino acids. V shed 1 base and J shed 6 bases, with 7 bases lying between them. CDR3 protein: CASSLGGGNEQFF. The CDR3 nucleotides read TGTGCCAGCAGCTTAGGAGGGGGCAATGAGCAGTTCTTC.

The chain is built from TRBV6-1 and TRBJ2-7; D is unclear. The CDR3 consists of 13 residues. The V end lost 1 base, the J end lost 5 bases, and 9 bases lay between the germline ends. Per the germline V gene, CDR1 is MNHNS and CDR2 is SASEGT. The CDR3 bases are TGTGCCAGCAGTGAAGATCAGATCGACGAGCAGTACTTC. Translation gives CASSEDQIDEQYF.

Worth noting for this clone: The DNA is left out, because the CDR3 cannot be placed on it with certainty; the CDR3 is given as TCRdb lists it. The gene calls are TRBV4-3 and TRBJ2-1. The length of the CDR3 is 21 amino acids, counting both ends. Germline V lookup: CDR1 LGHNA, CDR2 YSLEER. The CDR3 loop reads CASSQDLDWEGAVSLDNEQFF.

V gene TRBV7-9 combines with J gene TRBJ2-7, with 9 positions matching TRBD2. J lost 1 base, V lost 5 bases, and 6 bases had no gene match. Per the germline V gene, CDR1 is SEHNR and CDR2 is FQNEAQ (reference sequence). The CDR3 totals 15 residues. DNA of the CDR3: TGTGCCAGCAGCCCGACAAGCGGGAGGTCCTACGAGCAGTACTTC. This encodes CASSPTSGRSYEQYF.

CDR3 in DNA: TGTGCCATCAGACGGGACACTAACTACGAGCAGTACTTC. It yields the protein CAIRRDTNYEQYF. This chain joins TRBV10-3 and TRBJ2-7; weak D call: TRBD1 (6 bases). Germline assignment: CDR1 ENHRY and CDR2 SYGVKD. CDR3 length: 13 amino acids. V dropped 6 bases and J dropped 3 bases, with 12 bases sitting between them.